This T cell receptor (beta chain) derives from a study of technical replicates of blood from a few donors. This clone has only a few counts. Trimming took off 7 bases at V and 8 bases at J, with 12 bases between the two ends. Germline CDR1 is DFQATT and CDR2 is SNEGSKA (reference sequence). The CDR3 is made up of 11 amino acids. This table comes from immunoSEQ multiplex PCR, and its TCRdb copy is limited to in-frame clones, with some not included. The sample shows 75,000 to 95,000 clones, roughly 95% of them seen only once. The gene calls are TRBV20-1 and TRBJ2-1; D unresolved. The sequence was collected from a human donor in good health. The material sequenced was T cells isolated from PBMCs. This chain's CDR3 is CSVNTFYEQFF. CDR3 coding DNA: TGCAGTGTCAACACCTTTTATGAGCAGTTCTTC.